The rows below give T cell receptor beta chains drawn from one sample of a study of blood T cell repertoires in COVID-19. Clones were sequenced by immunoSEQ multiplex PCR, and TCRdb holds only the in-frame ones, with some missing. The sample has approximately 250,000 clones; about 86% are singletons. Material: peripheral blood. The receptor set was obtained from a man aged 18 to 29 with active or convalescent COVID-19. Each CDR3 is given with its conserved first and last residue. D genes are given only for firm matches. Only some rows state a clone size, as once, few, many or a class for expanded clones.

V gene,D gene,J gene,clone size,CDR3 length,CDR3 DNA,CDR3 protein
TRBV19,.,TRBJ1-5,.,13,TGTGCCACCACCTGGGGGGGCGACCAGCCCCAGCATTTT,CATTWGGDQPQHF
TRBV3-1/TRBV3-2,.,TRBJ1-2,.,14,TGTGCCAGCAGCCAAGAAGGACAGAATTATGGCTACACCTTC,CASSQEGQNYGYTF
TRBV4-3,TRBD2,TRBJ2-1,.,18,TGCGCCAGCAGCCACGACTACACTACTAGCGGGGTATACAATGAGCAGTTCTTC,CASSHDYTTSGVYNEQFF
TRBV6-6,.,TRBJ1-4,.,16,TGTGCCAGCAGAGCCAGACAGGCTGGGACTAATGAAAAACTGTTTTTT,CASRARQAGTNEKLFF
TRBV3-1/TRBV3-2,TRBD1,TRBJ1-5,.,16,TGTGCCAGCAGCCCAACGACAGGGGCGTCAACGCAGCCCCAGCATTTT,CASSPTTGASTQPQHF
TRBV6-5,.,TRBJ1-1,.,16,TGTGCCAGCAGTTACTCCGGGGACAAGCCGAACACTGAAGCTTTCTTT,CASSYSGDKPNTEAFF
TRBV11-3,TRBD2,TRBJ2-7,.,14,TGTGCCAGCAGCTTTTCTAGCGGGGTCTACGAGCAGTACTTC,CASSFSSGVYEQYF
TRBV24-1,.,TRBJ2-7,.,13,TGTGCCACCAGTGGGGGGACATCCTACGAGCAGTACTTC,CATSGGTSYEQYF
TRBV4-2,TRBD2,TRBJ2-1,.,13,TGTGCCAGCAGCCAAGATAGCGGGAATGAGCAGTTCTTC,CASSQDSGNEQFF
TRBV6-6,TRBD2,TRBJ2-3,.,15,TGTGCCAGCAGTTACAGGACTAGCGGGAAAGATACGCAGTATTTT,CASSYRTSGKDTQYF
TRBV9,TRBD1,TRBJ1-1,.,14,TGTGCCAGCAGTTCCGGTACAGGGGGCACTGAAGCTTTCTTT,CASSSGTGGTEAFF
TRBV10-1,TRBD1,TRBJ2-4,few,13,TGCGCCAGCAGTTTAGACAGGGAAAACATTCAGTACTTC,CASSLDRENIQYF
TRBV10-3,TRBD2,TRBJ2-2,.,15,TGTGCCAGTAGCACGGGAGGCCCGAACACCGGGGAGCTGTTTTTT,CASSTGGPNTGELFF
TRBV6-6,.,TRBJ1-2,few,12,TGTGCCAGCAGGCAGGCGAACTATGGCTACACCTTC,CASRQANYGYTF
TRBV12-5,TRBD1,TRBJ2-2,.,14,TGTGCTAGTGGAGTCAACAGGGGGACCGGGGAGCTGTTTTTT,CASGVNRGTGELFF
TRBV2,.,TRBJ2-3,.,15,TGTGCCAGCAGACTGGTCTTGAGTAGCACAGATACGCAGTATTTT,CASRLVLSSTDTQYF
TRBV10-3,.,TRBJ2-2,.,12,TGTGCCATCACCACGGGCACCGGGGAGCTGTTTTTT,CAITTGTGELFF
TRBV7-3,.,TRBJ2-1,.,15,TGTGCCAGCAGTTATGGACAGACCTCCTACAATGAGCAGTTCTTC,CASSYGQTSYNEQFF
TRBV12-5,TRBD1,TRBJ2-3,.,16,TGTGCTAGTGGTTTGGTACTGGCAGGGGGTTCGGATACGCAGTATTTT,CASGLVLAGGSDTQYF
TRBV5-1,.,TRBJ2-2,.,16,TGCGCCAGCAGCTTGGAGGTATCAGGGGACGTGAGGGAGCTGTTTTTT,CASSLEVSGDVRELFF
TRBV19,TRBD2,TRBJ2-5,.,14,TGTGCCAGTAGTCGGGCCTGGGGGGGGGAGACCCAGTACTTC,CASSRAWGGETQYF
TRBV6-1,.,TRBJ2-4,.,12,TGTGCCAGCAGTGAAGTTCTCAGCATTCAGTACTTC,CASSEVLSIQYF
TRBV18,.,TRBJ1-4,.,13,TGTGCCAGCTCCCCCCAGGGCAATGAAAAACTGTTTTTT,CASSPQGNEKLFF
TRBV28,TRBD1,TRBJ1-6,.,19,TGTGCCAGCAACCCGACAGGGGGCCTTAAAGCGTCGTATAATTCACCCCTCCACTTT,CASNPTGGLKASYNSPLHF
TRBV7-9,.,TRBJ1-5,.,13,TGTGCCAGCAGCCGATTACCGGGGCAGCCCCAGCATTTT,CASSRLPGQPQHF
TRBV12-3/TRBV12-4,.,TRBJ2-5,.,11,TGTGCCAGCAGTTCGGGAGCTATCCTGGACTTC,CASSSGAILDF
TRBV6-6,.,TRBJ1-5,.,13,TGTGCCAGCAGCGACACCGTCGGTCAGCCCCAGCATTTT,CASSDTVGQPQHF
TRBV10-1,.,TRBJ1-2,.,17,TGCGCCAGCAGTGGGCCGGAGGACAGCTGTCCGTGCTATGGCTACACCTTC,CASSGPEDSCPCYGYTF
TRBV30,TRBD1,TRBJ1-1,.,11,TGTGCCTGGGGGACAGCGAATGAAGCTTTCTTT,CAWGTANEAFF
TRBV12-3/TRBV12-4,TRBD2,TRBJ2-2,many,13,TGTGCCAGCACGCGGGGGGGCACCGGGGAGCTGTTTTTT,CASTRGGTGELFF
TRBV6-5,.,TRBJ2-7,.,14,TGTGCCAGCAGTTACGTCAGGGCGGACTACGAGCAGTACTTC,CASSYVRADYEQYF
TRBV12-3/TRBV12-4,TRBD1,TRBJ2-5,.,13,TGTGCCAGCAGTTTCAGGGGGCGAGAGACCCAGTACTTC,CASSFRGRETQYF
TRBV27,TRBD1,TRBJ2-3,.,15,TGTGCCAGCAGTTTCGGGACAGGAAGCACAGATACGCAGTATTTT,CASSFGTGSTDTQYF